Below, 9 T cell receptor beta chains from the same sample are listed, as sequenced in a study of PD-L1 blockade in urothelial cancer (dated by TCRdb to the late 2010s). Interpreted using the paper, the time point label stands for: pretreatment peripheral blood. Libraries came from the immunoSEQ multiplex PCR assay. This immuneACCESS table, as held by TCRdb, lists in-frame sequences with V and J called but not all clones. Of the missing ones, under half trace to an unresolved V gene in checked studies; the others have no known cause. This sample is represented by over 75,000 clones; about 84% of them were singletons. Approximately 14% of the sample is taken by the ten largest. Source: PBMCs, taken around atezolizumab (anti-PD-L1) treatment. These receptor sequences come from a man aged 55-75 years with urothelial cancer.

J is TRBJ2-3 and V is TRBV6-5; TRBD2 agrees at 11 bases. V dropped 4 bases and J dropped 5; count of bases not matched to a gene: 8. CDR1 is MNHEY, CDR2 SVGAGI, per germline. This CDR3 has 16 residues. CDR3 in DNA: TGTGCCAGCAGTTTCTTAGCGGGAGGGCGGGGAGATACGCAGTATTTT. This sequence encodes CASSFLAGGRGDTQYF.

This sequence joins TRBV9 and TRBJ2-3, with 7 bases lining up with TRBD2. The germline V gene encodes CDR1 SGDLS and CDR2 YYNGEE. CDR3 size: 15 residues. J lost 2 bases, V lost 0 bases, and 3 bases had no gene match. The CDR3 loop reads CASSVGGLDTDTQYF. The CDR3 bases are TGTGCCAGCAGCGTAGGAGGACTAGACACAGATACGCAGTATTTT.

The chain combines TRBV7-8 with TRBJ2-1; 12 bases are a match to TRBD2. The V gene end was trimmed by 3 bases and the J gene end by 8 bases; junction bases not matched to a gene: 8. Per the germline V gene, CDR1 is SGHVS and CDR2 is FQNEAQ. CDR3 length: 16 amino acids. CDR3 nucleotides: TGTGCCAGCAGCTTCCTAGCGGGAGGGGGTCGCGATGAGCAGTTCTTC. Residues: CASSFLAGGGRDEQFF.

The CDR3 spells CASSQGAGTDTQYF. The CDR3 bases are TGCGCCAGCAGCCAAGGAGCGGGCACAGATACGCAGTATTTT. The gene calls are TRBV4-1 and TRBJ2-3; maybe TRBD2 (5 bases). This CDR3 has 14 amino acids. V lost 1 base, J lost 1 base, and 6 bases lay in between. Looked up from germline, CDR1 is MGHRA and CDR2 is YSYEKL.

The V and J genes are TRBV7-8 and TRBJ2-2; D might be TRBD2 (5 bases). The germline V and J ends were trimmed by 4 bases and 5 bases, with 14 bases remaining between them. CDR1 is SGHVS, CDR2 FQNEAQ, per germline. This CDR3 region has 15 residues. The CDR3 spells CASSSGLLGTGELFF. The DNA of the CDR3 is TGTGCCAGCAGCTCCGGACTTCTCGGAACCGGGGAGCTGTTTTTT.

The chain couples TRBV6-6 to TRBJ2-3, with 7 bases matching TRBD1. In germline, CDR1 is MNHNY, CDR2 SVGAGI (reference sequence). The CDR3 extends over 14 amino acids. With V trimmed by 7 bases and J by 3 bases, 7 bases remained unmatched. DNA of the CDR3: TGTGCCAGCAAAGAGGGGGCAGTGACAGATACGCAGTATTTT. Protein sequence: CASKEGAVTDTQYF.

J is TRBJ1-2 and V is TRBV4-3, with D maybe TRBD1 (6 bases). Germline CDR1 is LGHNA and CDR2 is YSLEER. This CDR3 has 16 amino acids. V was shortened by 1 base and J by 5 bases, with 17 bases between the two germline ends. This CDR3 reads CASSQGGGEQRYGYTF. The DNA of the CDR3 is TGCGCCAGCAGCCAAGGGGGGGGCGAACAACGATATGGCTACACCTTC.

In its sample, this clone was seen once. The rearrangement links TRBV13 to TRBJ2-7; D is unresolved. V was clipped by 3 bases and J by 1 base, with 10 bases between them. Germline V CDR1 and CDR2: PRHDT, FYEKMQ (reference sequence). The CDR3 has 14 residues. The DNA of the CDR3 is TGTGCCAGCAGCTTCTGGGCAGAGTCCTACGAGCAGTACTTC. Its protein is CASSFWAESYEQYF. Supplemented by reference TRBV13 and TRBJ2-7, the full variable domain reads AAGVIQSPRHLIKEKRETATLKCYPIPRHDTVYWYQQGPGQDPQFLISFYEKMQSDKGSIPDRFSAQQFSDYHSELNMSSLELGDSALYFCASSFWAESYEQYFGPGTRLTVT.

This chain connects TRBV5-1 to TRBJ2-2; TRBD2 might be the D (6 bases). There are 15 residues in the CDR3. CDR1 is SGHRS, CDR2 YFSETQ, per germline. V gave up 2 bases and J gave up 2 bases, with 10 bases separating them. The CDR3 DNA reads TGCGCCAGCAGCTTAACTAGCTACAACACCGGGGAGCTGTTTTTT. This encodes CASSLTSYNTGELFF.